This TCR beta chain originates from a study of blood T cell repertoires in COVID-19. About the research overall: Spain, Italy and the United States supplied samples that represented acute and convalescent COVID-19. T cells, B-cell-depleted T cells, or PBMCs supplied cDNA or gDNA.

On this clone: Other nucleotide sequences from this sample produce the same CDR3.

CDR3 length equals 15 residues. The ends lost 6 bases at V and 1 base at J; junction bases unmatched: 6. Germline values: CDR1 LNHDA, CDR2 SQIVND (reference sequence). Source study methods: Amplifying reference gene primers gave estimates of nucleated cell counts. Using immunoSEQ multiplex PCR, the repertoire was profiled, and TCRdb retains in-frame clones only, with some absent. V and J calls and clone size are as listed in that table; D and trimming were resolved from the DNA. The sample carries about 490,000 clones, 80% to 90% recorded once. The sequence derives from a human donor in a cohort sampled during active COVID-19. Specimen: peripheral blood. This chain joins TRBV19 and TRBJ2-1, with 7 bases matching TRBD2. CDR3 amino acids: CASSPSGSSYNEQFF. The CDR3 bases are TGTGCCAGTAGCCCTAGCGGTTCATCCTACAATGAGCAGTTCTTC.